This T cell receptor (beta chain) was sequenced for a study of T cell clusters in autoimmune cytopenias. In germline, CDR1 is MNHEY, CDR2 SMNVEV (reference sequence). This CDR3 has 13 amino acids. TRB was amplified by touch-down multiplex PCR, primer pools A and B combined. After re-calling the multiplex PCR reads, TCRdb lists one entry per CDR3 protein, DNA absent. Its table records several thousand distinct CDR3 sequences. About 39,000 genome equivalents of blood DNA were amplified for TRB. This sample also appeared in a second study, on T cell repertoires in aging, cancer and after chemotherapy. That investigation notes: Repeat sampling of healthy donors over several months to years showed clear clonal overlap. Median generation probability rose over the chemotherapy interval in each cancer cohort, suggesting rebound thymic output.

The rearrangement links TRBV27 to TRBJ1-2. The source material was peripheral blood. The TCR originated in a human donor in good health. The CDR3 sequence is CASSNGWLGGYTF.